This entry lists 2 T cell receptor beta chains sequenced from one sample in a study of cytomegalovirus exposure and HLA in healthy donors. 13 Jbeta primers and 60 Vbeta primers were used for the PCR. Assay: immunoSEQ multiplex PCR; the TCRdb copy retains only in-frame clones and omits some. The sample yields about 84,000 clones, 55% to 65% seen once. Sequenced input: PBMCs. These receptors all come from a woman in her thirties or forties in good health and CMV-seropositive.

The V gene is TRBV2, the J gene TRBJ1-1; D is ambiguous. Germline V gene sequence: CDR1 SNHLY, CDR2 FYNNEI. The CDR3 sequence is 13 residues long. The ends were cut back, 8 bases at V and 5 bases at J, with 15 bases in the middle. The CDR3 loop is CASVGSLETEAFF. The CDR3 DNA is TGTGCCAGCGTAGGTTCCCTAGAAACTGAAGCTTTCTTT.

The V and J genes are TRBV9 and TRBJ1-1; D ambiguous. Germline V lookup: CDR1 SGDLS, CDR2 YYNGEE. CDR3 length: 13 residues. The germline V and J ends were trimmed by 7 bases and 5 bases, with 15 bases remaining between them. CDR3 DNA: TGTGCCAGCTCATACGGGGATGGGACTGAAGCTTTCTTT. The encoded protein is CASSYGDGTEAFF.